This is a list of T cell receptor beta chains from one sample in a study of cytomegalovirus exposure and HLA in healthy donors. The protocol was immunoSEQ multiplex PCR, while the TCRdb copy is restricted to in-frame clones and leaves out a portion. Of over 120,000 clones listed, around 82% are singletons. Specimen: PBMCs. The receptors were gathered from a man in his fifties or sixties in good health and CMV-seronegative. The CDR3 runs from the conserved cysteine through the conserved F or W. D genes are given only for firm matches. Size values are once, few and many counts, or a class for expanded clones, and some rows have none.

>TRBV2|NA|TRBJ1-4|NA
CASSLRGAEKLFF
TGTGCCAGCAGTTTACGGGGAGCTGAAAAACTGTTTTTT
>TRBV28|NA|TRBJ1-6|NA
CAIFGGFNSPLHF
TGTGCCATTTTCGGGGGATTCAATTCACCCCTCCACTTT
>TRBV11-2|NA|TRBJ1-1|NA
CASSLDQAASAFF
TGTGCCAGCAGCTTAGATCAGGCCGCCTCAGCTTTCTTT
>TRBV18|NA|TRBJ1-4|TRBD1
CASSPLRGQAEKLFF
TGTGCCAGCTCACCATTGAGGGGGCAGGCTGAAAAACTGTTTTTT
>TRBV19|NA|TRBJ1-1|TRBD1
CASRGTGGSTEAFF
TGTGCCAGTAGGGGGACAGGCGGGAGCACTGAAGCTTTCTTT
>TRBV6-6|NA|TRBJ2-5|TRBD2
CASSLLAEETQYF
TGTGCCAGCAGTTTACTAGCGGAAGAGACCCAGTACTTC
>TRBV5-6|NA|TRBJ2-3|TRBD2
CASSSSGSGNVYADTQYF
TGTGCCAGCAGCTCCAGTGGTAGCGGGAATGTCTACGCAGATACGCAGTATTTT
>TRBV5-6|NA|TRBJ1-2|TRBD1
CASSLGQGTNYGYTF
TGTGCCAGCAGCTTGGGACAGGGGACAAACTATGGCTACACCTTC
>TRBV10-2|once|TRBJ1-2|TRBD1
CASSPGWGGQGHYGYTF
TGCGCCAGCAGTCCCGGATGGGGAGGACAGGGTCACTATGGCTACACCTTC
>TRBV5-1|NA|TRBJ2-3|TRBD2
CASTRLAAGTDTQYF
TGCGCCAGCACAAGACTAGCGGCTGGCACAGATACGCAGTATTTT
>TRBV5-4|once|TRBJ1-2|NA
CASSSGRTGDYGYTF
TGTGCCAGCAGCTCCGGCAGGACGGGGGACTATGGCTACACCTTC
>TRBV19|NA|TRBJ2-1|TRBD1
CASSPGITGANSYNEQFF
TGTGCCAGTAGCCCGGGTATAACAGGGGCTAACTCCTACAATGAGCAGTTCTTC